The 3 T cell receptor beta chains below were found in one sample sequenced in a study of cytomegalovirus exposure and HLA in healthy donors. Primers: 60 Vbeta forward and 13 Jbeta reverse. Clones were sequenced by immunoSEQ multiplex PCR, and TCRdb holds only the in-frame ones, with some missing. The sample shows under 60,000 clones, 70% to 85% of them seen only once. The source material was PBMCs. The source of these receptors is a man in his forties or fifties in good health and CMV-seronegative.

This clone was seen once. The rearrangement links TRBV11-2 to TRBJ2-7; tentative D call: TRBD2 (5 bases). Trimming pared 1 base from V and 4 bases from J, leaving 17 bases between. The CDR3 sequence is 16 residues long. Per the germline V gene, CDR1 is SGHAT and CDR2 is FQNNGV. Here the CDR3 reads CASSLGITDLGYEQYF. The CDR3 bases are TGTGCCAGCAGCTTAGGGATAACGGACTTGGGGTACGAGCAGTACTTC.

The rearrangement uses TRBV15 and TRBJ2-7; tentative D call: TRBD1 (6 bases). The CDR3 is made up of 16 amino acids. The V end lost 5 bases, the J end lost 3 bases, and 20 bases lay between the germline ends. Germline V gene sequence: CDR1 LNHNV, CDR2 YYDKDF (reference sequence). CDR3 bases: TGTGCCACCAGCTGGTCTCGTCAGGGGCTCCACTACGAGCAGTACTTC. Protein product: CATSWSRQGLHYEQYF.

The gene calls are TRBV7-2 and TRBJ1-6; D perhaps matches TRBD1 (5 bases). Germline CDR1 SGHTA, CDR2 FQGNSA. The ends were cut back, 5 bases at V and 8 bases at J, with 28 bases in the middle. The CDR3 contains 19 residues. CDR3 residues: CASSPESGTLMGRDSPLHF. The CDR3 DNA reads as TGTGCCAGCAGCCCCGAGTCCGGGACTTTGATGGGGAGGGATTCACCCCTCCACTTT.